This T cell receptor (beta chain) comes out of a study of control samples from healthy donors and cancer patients. The CDR3 has 15 residues. Germline V gene lookup returns CDR1 LNHNV and CDR2 YYDKDF (reference sequence). Germline trimming cut 2 bases from V and 0 bases from J; bases unmatched to any gene: 4. TCRdb keeps only in-frame clones here, not all; method: immunoSEQ multiplex PCR. The sample has about 60,000 clones, under 95% seen once. This receptor was identified in a man aged 35-49 years with colorectal cancer. The rearrangement links TRBV15 to TRBJ2-7, with 7 bases identical to TRBD2. The specimen sequenced was PBMCs. Here the CDR3 reads CATSRLGGSSYEQYF. CDR3 coding DNA: TGTGCCACCAGCAGACTCGGGGGGAGCTCCTACGAGCAGTACTTC.